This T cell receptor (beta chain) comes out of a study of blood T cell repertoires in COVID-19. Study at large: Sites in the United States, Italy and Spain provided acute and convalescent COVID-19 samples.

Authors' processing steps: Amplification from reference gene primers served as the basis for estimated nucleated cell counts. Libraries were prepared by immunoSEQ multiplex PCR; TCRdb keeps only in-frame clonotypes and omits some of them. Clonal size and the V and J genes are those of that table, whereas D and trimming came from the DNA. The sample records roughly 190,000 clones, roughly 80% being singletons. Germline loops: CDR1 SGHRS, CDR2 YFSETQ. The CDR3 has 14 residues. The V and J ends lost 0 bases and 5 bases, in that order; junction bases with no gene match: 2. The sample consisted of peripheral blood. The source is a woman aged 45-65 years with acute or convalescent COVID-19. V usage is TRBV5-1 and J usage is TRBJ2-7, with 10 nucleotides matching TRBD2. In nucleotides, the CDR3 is TGCGCCAGCAGCTTGGAGCGGGAGGGAGACGAGCAGTACTTC. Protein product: CASSLEREGDEQYF. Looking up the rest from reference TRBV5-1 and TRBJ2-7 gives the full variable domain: KAGVTQTPRYLIKTRGQQVTLSCSPISGHRSVSWYQQTPGQGLQFLFEYFSETQRNKGNFPGRFSGRQFSNSRSEMNVSTLELGDSALYLCASSLEREGDEQYFGPGTRLTVT.